This is a list of T cell receptor beta chains from one sample in a study of CD8 T cells in Susac syndrome. TCRdb reprocessed the immunoSEQ multiplex PCR reads with MiXCR, giving one entry per CDR3 protein. The sample shows under 200,000 distinct CDR3 sequences, around 95% of them seen only once. Material: CD4+ T cells from PBMCs. All receptors derive from a human donor with Susac syndrome. The CDR3 runs from the conserved cysteine through the conserved F or W. Fields, in order: J gene, D gene, V gene, clone size, CDR3 protein, CDR3 DNA. The D gene is left open where the match is weak. The size of a clone is reported for some rows only, either as once, few or many, or as a class for expanded clones.

J: TRBJ2-6; D: -; V: TRBV6-5; size: -; CDR3: CASSYSFRRQSGANVLTF; DNA: TGTGCCAGCAGTTACTCGTTCCGACGTCAGTCTGGGGCCAACGTCCTGACTTTC
J: TRBJ2-7; D: TRBD1; V: TRBV19; size: -; CDR3: CASSRGQGAYEQYF; DNA: TGTGCCAGCAGCAGGGGGCAGGGGGCTTACGAGCAGTACTTC
J: TRBJ2-3; D: -; V: TRBV10-3; size: -; CDR3: CAINMGDTQYF; DNA: TGTGCCATTAACATGGGGGATACGCAGTATTTT
J: TRBJ2-7; D: -; V: TRBV29-1; size: -; CDR3: CSVTIRLSSYEQYF; DNA: TGCAGCGTCACTATCCGACTCAGCTCCTACGAGCAGTACTTC
J: TRBJ2-1; D: -; V: TRBV15; size: -; CDR3: CATSRDWGRGKDNEQFF; DNA: TGTGCCACCAGCAGAGATTGGGGGCGGGGTAAGGACAATGAGCAGTTCTTC
J: TRBJ1-1; D: TRBD1; V: TRBV6-1; size: -; CDR3: CASRRRQGGNRDTEAFF; DNA: TGTGCCAGCAGACGAAGACAGGGTGGTAATCGGGACACTGAAGCTTTCTTT
J: TRBJ1-4; D: TRBD1; V: TRBV12-3/TRBV12-4; size: -; CDR3: CASRSDRGGEKLFF; DNA: TGTGCCAGCAGAAGCGACAGGGGAGGCGAAAAACTGTTTTTT
J: TRBJ1-2; D: TRBD1; V: TRBV30; size: -; CDR3: CAWDGQGGGYTF; DNA: TGTGCCTGGGACGGACAGGGCGGGGGCTACACCTTC
J: TRBJ2-5; D: TRBD2; V: TRBV11-3; size: -; CDR3: CASSSSGTWETQYF; DNA: TGTGCCAGCAGCTCTAGCGGGACTTGGGAGACCCAGTACTTC
J: TRBJ1-1; D: TRBD1; V: TRBV30; size: -; CDR3: CAWSDENRGSTEAFF; DNA: TGTGCCTGGAGTGACGAAAACAGGGGGTCCACTGAAGCTTTCTTT
J: TRBJ2-2; D: TRBD1; V: TRBV25-1; size: -; CDR3: CASRRTGVAGELFF; DNA: TGTGCCAGCAGACGGACAGGGGTCGCCGGGGAGCTGTTTTTT
J: TRBJ2-2; D: TRBD1; V: TRBV4-3; size: -; CDR3: CASSPGTGTGTTGELFF; DNA: TGCGCCAGCAGCCCTGGAACCGGGACAGGGACGACCGGGGAGCTGTTTTTT
J: TRBJ1-2; D: -; V: TRBV5-1; size: few; CDR3: CASSLEGYGYTF; DNA: TGTGCCAGCAGCTTGGAAGGCTATGGCTACACCTTC
J: TRBJ2-2; D: TRBD2; V: TRBV2; size: -; CDR3: CASSPGLAYGGELFF; DNA: TGTGCCAGCAGTCCGGGACTAGCGTATGGCGGGGAGCTGTTTTTT
J: TRBJ2-5; D: -; V: TRBV20-1; size: once; CDR3: CSARDRLRASQETQYF; DNA: TGCAGTGCTAGAGATCGTCTGAGGGCCTCCCAAGAGACCCAGTACTTC
J: TRBJ2-5; D: TRBD1; V: TRBV30; size: -; CDR3: CAWSFPGGQETQYF; DNA: TGTGCCTGGAGTTTCCCAGGGGGCCAAGAGACCCAGTACTTC